Listed below are T cell receptor beta chains from one sample, sequenced in a study of T cell changes during pregnancy in multiple sclerosis. Clones were read by immunoSEQ multiplex PCR, and TCRdb kept only the in-frame ones, dropping some. The table lists some 100,000 clones, around nine tenths of them singletons. Source: peripheral blood, taken in the second trimester of pregnancy. The origin of the receptors is a female donor with multiple sclerosis, enrolled in a pregnancy study. Both conserved end residues are part of each CDR3. D genes are given only for firm matches. The size field is filled for only some rows; it gives once, few, many or a size class.

J gene	D gene	V gene	clone size	CDR3 DNA	CDR3 protein
TRBJ1-1	NA	TRBV11-2	NA	TGTGCCAGCAGCTTAGTACCCCCCGCGGTAGAAGCTTTCTTT	CASSLVPPAVEAFF
TRBJ1-2	NA	TRBV30	few	TGTGCCTGGAGCCTGCTGGGGCGCAACTATGGCTACACCTTC	CAWSLLGRNYGYTF
TRBJ2-5	NA	TRBV5-1	NA	TGCGCCAGCAGCTTTTCTGGGGGGGAGACCCAGTACTTC	CASSFSGGETQYF
TRBJ2-4	NA	TRBV30	once	TGTGCCTGGAGTACGGGCGAGGGCAAAAACATTCAGTACTTC	CAWSTGEGKNIQYF
TRBJ2-2	TRBD2	TRBV4-1	NA	TGCGCCAGCAGCCCCTTCTTGGGAGGTAGCGGGGGAGCGAACACCGGGGAGCTGTTTTTT	CASSPFLGGSGGANTGELFF
TRBJ1-4	TRBD1	TRBV28	NA	TGTGCCAGCAGTTTTCCCGGGACAGGGAACGAAAAACTGTTTTTT	CASSFPGTGNEKLFF
TRBJ2-5	NA	TRBV6-1	NA	TGTGCCAGCAGTGAAAACGGGGACACTCAAGAGACCCAGTACTTC	CASSENGDTQETQYF
TRBJ2-6	TRBD1	TRBV10-3	NA	TGTGCCATCAGTGCAGGACAGGCTCGAATCTCTGGGGCCAACGTCCTGACTTTC	CAISAGQARISGANVLTF
TRBJ2-1	NA	TRBV7-6	NA	TGTGCCAGCAGCTTCGAAGGGGCTTCCTACAATGAGCAGTTCTTC	CASSFEGASYNEQFF
TRBJ2-7	NA	TRBV5-6	NA	TGTGCCAGCTACCCACGGGGAACCTTTTACGAGCAGTACTTC	CASYPRGTFYEQYF
TRBJ1-5	NA	TRBV6-5	NA	TGTGCCAGCAGTGGCCGGAGGGGAAGCAATCAGCCCCAGCATTTT	CASSGRRGSNQPQHF
TRBJ1-2	NA	TRBV27	NA	TGTGCCAGCAAACAGGGAGAATATGGCTACACCTTC	CASKQGEYGYTF
TRBJ2-3	NA	TRBV6-1	NA	TGTGCCAGCAGTGAAGGCACAGGGCGACGCACAGATACGCAGTATTTT	CASSEGTGRRTDTQYF
TRBJ2-3	TRBD2	TRBV7-3	once	TGTGCCAGCAGCTCCGGGACTAGCGGGAGGGGCACAGATACGCAGTATTTT	CASSSGTSGRGTDTQYF
TRBJ2-7	TRBD1	TRBV6-5	NA	TGTGCCAGCAGTTCTCACTCGACAGGGCGCTACGAGCAGTACTTC	CASSSHSTGRYEQYF
TRBJ1-4	TRBD1	TRBV19	NA	TGTGCCAGTAGCACCCCAGGGGGCAGGGAGGCACCTAATGAAAAACTGTTTTTT	CASSTPGGREAPNEKLFF
TRBJ1-4	NA	TRBV28	NA	TGTGCCAGCAGTTTGAGGGTCTCAAGTGAAAAACTGTTTTTT	CASSLRVSSEKLFF
TRBJ2-3	TRBD1	TRBV5-4	NA	TGTGCCAGCAGCTCTCCGGGACAGGGAACAGATACGCAGTATTTT	CASSSPGQGTDTQYF
TRBJ2-1	TRBD2	TRBV18	NA	TGTGCCAGCTCACCCCCCGGACTAGCGGATGAGCAGTTCTTC	CASSPPGLADEQFF